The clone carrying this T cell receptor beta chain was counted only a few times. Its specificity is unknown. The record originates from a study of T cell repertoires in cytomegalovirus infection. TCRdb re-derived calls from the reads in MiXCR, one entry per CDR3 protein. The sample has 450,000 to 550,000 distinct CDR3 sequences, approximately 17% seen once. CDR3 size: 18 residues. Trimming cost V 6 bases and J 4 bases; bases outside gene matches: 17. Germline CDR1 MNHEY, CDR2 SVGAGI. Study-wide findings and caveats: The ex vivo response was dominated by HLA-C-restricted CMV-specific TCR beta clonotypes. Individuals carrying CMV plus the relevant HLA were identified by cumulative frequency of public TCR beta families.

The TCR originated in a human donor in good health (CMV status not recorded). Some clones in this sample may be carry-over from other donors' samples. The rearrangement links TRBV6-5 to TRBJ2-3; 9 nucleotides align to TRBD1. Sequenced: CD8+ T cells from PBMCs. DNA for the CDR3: TGTGCCAGCAGCGAGGGGTATGGGACAGGGAGTAATGCAGATACGCAGTATTTT. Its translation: CASSEGYGTGSNADTQYF.